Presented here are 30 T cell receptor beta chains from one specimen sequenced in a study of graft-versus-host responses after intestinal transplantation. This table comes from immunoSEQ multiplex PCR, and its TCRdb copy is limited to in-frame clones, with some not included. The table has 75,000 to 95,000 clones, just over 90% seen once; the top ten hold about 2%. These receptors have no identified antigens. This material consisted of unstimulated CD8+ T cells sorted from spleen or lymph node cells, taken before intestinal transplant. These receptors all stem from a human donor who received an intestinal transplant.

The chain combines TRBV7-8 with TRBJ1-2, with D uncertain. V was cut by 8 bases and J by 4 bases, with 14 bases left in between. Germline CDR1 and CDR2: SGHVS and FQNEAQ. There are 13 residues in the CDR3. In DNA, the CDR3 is TGTGCCAGCGGTCAGGTGGATGGCTATGGCTACACCTTC. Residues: CASGQVDGYGYTF. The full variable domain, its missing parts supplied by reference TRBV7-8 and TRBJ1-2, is GAGVSQSPRYKVAKRGQDVALRCDPISGHVSLFWYQQALGQGPEFLTYFQNEAQLDKSGLPSDRFFAERPEGSVSTLKIQRTQQEDSAVYLCASGQVDGYGYTFGSGTRLTVV.

As DNA, the CDR3 is TGTGCCAGCACAGGGGGACGGAGCTATGGCTACACCTTC. Residues: CASTGGRSYGYTF. The rearrangement uses TRBV6-1 and TRBJ1-2; TRBD1 aligns across 7 bases. The CDR3 consists of 13 residues. The V segment lost 7 bases and the J segment 4 bases; nucleotides outside the gene matches: 6. CDR1 is MNHNS, CDR2 SASEGT, per germline.

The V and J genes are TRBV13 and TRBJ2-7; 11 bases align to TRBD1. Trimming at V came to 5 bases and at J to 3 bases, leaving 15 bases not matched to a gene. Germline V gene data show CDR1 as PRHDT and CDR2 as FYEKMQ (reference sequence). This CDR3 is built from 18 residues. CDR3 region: CASSISGQGAGTVYEQYF. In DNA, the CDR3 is TGTGCCAGCAGCATTTCCGGACAGGGGGCGGGGACTGTCTACGAGCAGTACTTC.

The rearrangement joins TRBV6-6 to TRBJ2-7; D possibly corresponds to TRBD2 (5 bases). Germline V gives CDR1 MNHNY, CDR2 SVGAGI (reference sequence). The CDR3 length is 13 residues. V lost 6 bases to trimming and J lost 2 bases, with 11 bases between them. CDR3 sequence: CASRRTATYEQYF. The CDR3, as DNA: TGTGCCAGCAGGAGGACTGCCACCTACGAGCAGTACTTC.

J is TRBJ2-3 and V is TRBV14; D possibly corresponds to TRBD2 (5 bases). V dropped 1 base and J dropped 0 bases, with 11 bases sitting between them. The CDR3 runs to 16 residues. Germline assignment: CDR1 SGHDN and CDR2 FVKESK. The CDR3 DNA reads TGTGCCAGCAGCCAAGCCCCGAGGGTCAGCACAGATACGCAGTATTTT. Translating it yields CASSQAPRVSTDTQYF.

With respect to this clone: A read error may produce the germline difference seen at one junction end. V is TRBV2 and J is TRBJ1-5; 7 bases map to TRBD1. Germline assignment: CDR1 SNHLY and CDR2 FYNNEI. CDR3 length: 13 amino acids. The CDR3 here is CASRESGQAYHDF. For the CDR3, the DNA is TGTGCCAGCAGGGAATCTGGACAGGCCTACCACGACTTT.

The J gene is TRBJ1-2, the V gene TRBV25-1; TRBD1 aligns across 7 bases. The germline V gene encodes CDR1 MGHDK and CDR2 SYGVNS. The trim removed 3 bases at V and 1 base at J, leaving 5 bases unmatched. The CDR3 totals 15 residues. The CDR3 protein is CASSERQGDNYGYTF. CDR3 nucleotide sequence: TGTGCCAGCAGTGAGCGTCAGGGGGATAACTATGGCTACACCTTC.

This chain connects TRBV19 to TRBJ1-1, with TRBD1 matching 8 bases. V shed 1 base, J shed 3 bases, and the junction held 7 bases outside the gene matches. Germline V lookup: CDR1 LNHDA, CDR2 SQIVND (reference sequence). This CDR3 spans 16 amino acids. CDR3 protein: CASSIGLQGEDTEAFF. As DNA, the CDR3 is TGTGCCAGTAGTATAGGCCTACAGGGGGAGGACACTGAAGCTTTCTTT.

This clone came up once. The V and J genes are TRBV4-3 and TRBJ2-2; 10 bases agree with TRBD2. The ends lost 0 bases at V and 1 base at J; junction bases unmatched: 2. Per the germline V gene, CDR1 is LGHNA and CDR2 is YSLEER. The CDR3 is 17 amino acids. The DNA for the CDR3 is TGCGCCAGCAGCCAAGAACTAGCGGGGAAGAACACCGGGGAGCTGTTTTTT. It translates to CASSQELAGKNTGELFF.

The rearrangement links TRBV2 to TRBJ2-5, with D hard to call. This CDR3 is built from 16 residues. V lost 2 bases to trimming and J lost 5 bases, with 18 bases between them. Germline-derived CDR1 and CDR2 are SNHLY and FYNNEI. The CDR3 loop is CASSERLSAARETQYF. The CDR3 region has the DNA TGTGCCAGCAGTGAAAGATTGTCTGCGGCGCGGGAGACCCAGTACTTC.

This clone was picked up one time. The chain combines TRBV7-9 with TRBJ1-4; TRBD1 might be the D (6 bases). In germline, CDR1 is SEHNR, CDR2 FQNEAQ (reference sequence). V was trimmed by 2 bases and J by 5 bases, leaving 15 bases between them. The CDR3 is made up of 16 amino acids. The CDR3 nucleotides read TGTGCCAGCAGCTTACAAGACAGGACTTTGAATGAAAAACTGTTTTTT. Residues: CASSLQDRTLNEKLFF.

The CDR3, as DNA: TGTGCCTGGAGTGACCTACTAGCCAATGAGCAGTTCTTC. Protein: CAWSDLLANEQFF. The V and J genes are TRBV30 and TRBJ2-1; D is possibly TRBD2 (6 bases). V was pared by 1 base and J by 6 bases, with 10 bases between. This CDR3 spans 13 amino acids. Germline V gene lookup returns CDR1 GTSNPN and CDR2 SVGIG (reference sequence). Full variable domain (remainder filled in from reference TRBV30 and TRBJ2-1): SQTIHQWPATLVQPVGSPLSLECTVEGTSNPNLYWYRQAAGRGLQLLFYSVGIGQISSEVPQNLSASRPQDRQFILSSKKLLLSDSGFYLCAWSDLLANEQFFGPGTRLTVL.

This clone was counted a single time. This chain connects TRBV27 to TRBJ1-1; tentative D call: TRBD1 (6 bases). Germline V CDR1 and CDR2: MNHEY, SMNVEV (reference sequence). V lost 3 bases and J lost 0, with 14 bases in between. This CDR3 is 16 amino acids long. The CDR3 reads CASSLGARTLNTEAFF. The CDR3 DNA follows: TGTGCCAGCAGTTTGGGGGCCCGTACCTTGAACACTGAAGCTTTCTTT.

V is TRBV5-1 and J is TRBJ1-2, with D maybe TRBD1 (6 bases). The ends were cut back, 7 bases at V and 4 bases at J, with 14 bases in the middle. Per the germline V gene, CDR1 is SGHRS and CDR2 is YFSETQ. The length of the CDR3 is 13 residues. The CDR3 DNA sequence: TGCGCCAGCTCCACTCCAGGGGTCTATGGCTACACCTTC. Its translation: CASSTPGVYGYTF.

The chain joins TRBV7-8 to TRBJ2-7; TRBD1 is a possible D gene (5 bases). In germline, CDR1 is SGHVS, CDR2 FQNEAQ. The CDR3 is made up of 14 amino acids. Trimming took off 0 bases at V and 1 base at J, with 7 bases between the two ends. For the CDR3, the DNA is TGTGCCAGCAGCTTAGCCTCAGGGTCCTACGAGCAGTACTTC. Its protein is CASSLASGSYEQYF.

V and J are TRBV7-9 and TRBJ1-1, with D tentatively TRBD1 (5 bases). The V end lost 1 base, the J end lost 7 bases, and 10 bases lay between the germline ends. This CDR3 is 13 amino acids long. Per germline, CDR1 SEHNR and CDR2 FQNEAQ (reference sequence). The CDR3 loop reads CASSLEQGIEAFF. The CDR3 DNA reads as TGTGCCAGCAGCTTAGAGCAGGGTATTGAAGCTTTCTTT.

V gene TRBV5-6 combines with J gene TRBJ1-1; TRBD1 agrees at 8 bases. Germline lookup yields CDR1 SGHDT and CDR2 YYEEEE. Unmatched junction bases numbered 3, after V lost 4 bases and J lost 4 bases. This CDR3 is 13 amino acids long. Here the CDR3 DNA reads TGTGCCAGCAGCACCGGACAGGGCACTGAAGCTTTCTTT. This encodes CASSTGQGTEAFF.

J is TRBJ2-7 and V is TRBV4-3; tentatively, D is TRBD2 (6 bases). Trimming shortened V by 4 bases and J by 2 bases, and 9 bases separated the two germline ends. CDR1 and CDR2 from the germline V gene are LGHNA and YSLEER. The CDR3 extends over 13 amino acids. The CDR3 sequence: CASSPGLTYEQYF. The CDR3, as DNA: TGCGCCAGCAGCCCGGGACTGACCTACGAGCAGTACTTC.

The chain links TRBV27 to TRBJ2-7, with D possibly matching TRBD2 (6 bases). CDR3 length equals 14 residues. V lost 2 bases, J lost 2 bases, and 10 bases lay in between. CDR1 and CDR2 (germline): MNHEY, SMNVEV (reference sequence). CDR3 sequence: CASSLAGSPYEQYF. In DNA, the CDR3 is TGTGCCAGCAGTTTAGCCGGGAGTCCCTACGAGCAGTACTTC.

CDR3 sequence reads: CASSEGGSLAGFLNEQFF. CDR3 DNA sequence: TGTGCCAGCAGTGAAGGAGGCTCACTAGCGGGATTTCTGAATGAGCAGTTCTTC. The chain employs TRBV2 and TRBJ2-1; 10 bases align to TRBD2. From germline, CDR1 is SNHLY and CDR2 FYNNEI. The CDR3 spans 18 residues. With V trimmed by 1 base and J by 7 bases, 13 bases remained unmatched.

As DNA, the CDR3 is TGTGCCAGCAGCCCAGGGGACAGGCAAGCCTACGAGCAGTACTTC. Translation gives CASSPGDRQAYEQYF. The rearrangement joins TRBV9 to TRBJ2-7, with TRBD1 identical over 8 bases. This CDR3 is built from 15 residues. CDR1 and CDR2 (germline): SGDLS, YYNGEE. With V trimmed by 4 bases and J by 2 bases, 8 bases remained unmatched.

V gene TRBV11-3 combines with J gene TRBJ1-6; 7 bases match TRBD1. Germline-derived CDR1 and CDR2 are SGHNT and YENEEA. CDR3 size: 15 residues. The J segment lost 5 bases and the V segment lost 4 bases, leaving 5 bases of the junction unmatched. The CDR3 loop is CASSSRQGNNSPLHF. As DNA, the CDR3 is TGTGCCAGCAGCTCTCGACAGGGAAATAATTCACCCCTCCACTTT.

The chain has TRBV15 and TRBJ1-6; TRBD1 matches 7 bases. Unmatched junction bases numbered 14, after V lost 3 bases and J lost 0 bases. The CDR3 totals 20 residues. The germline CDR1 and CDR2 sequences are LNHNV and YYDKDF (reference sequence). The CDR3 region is CATSRGNRQGPSSYNSPLHF. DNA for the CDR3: TGTGCCACCAGCAGGGGGAATAGACAGGGACCAAGCTCCTATAATTCACCCCTCCACTTT. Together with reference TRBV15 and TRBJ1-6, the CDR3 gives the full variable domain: DAMVIQNPRYQVTQFGKPVTLSCSQTLNHNVMYWYQQKSSQAPKLLFHYYDKDFNNEADTPDNFQSRRPNTSFCFLDIRSPGLGDTAMYLCATSRGNRQGPSSYNSPLHFGNGTRLTVT.

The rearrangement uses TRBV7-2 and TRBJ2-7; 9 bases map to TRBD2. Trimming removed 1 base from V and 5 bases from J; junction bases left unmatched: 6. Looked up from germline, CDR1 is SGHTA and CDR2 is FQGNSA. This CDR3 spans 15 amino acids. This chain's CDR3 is CASSLGGGLANEQYF. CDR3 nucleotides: TGTGCCAGCAGCTTAGGAGGCGGACTAGCGAACGAGCAGTACTTC.

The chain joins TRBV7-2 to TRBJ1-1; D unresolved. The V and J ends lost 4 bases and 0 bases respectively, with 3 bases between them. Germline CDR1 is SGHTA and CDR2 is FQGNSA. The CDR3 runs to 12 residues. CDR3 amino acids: CASSYLNTEAFF. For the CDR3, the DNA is TGTGCCAGCAGCTACTTGAACACTGAAGCTTTCTTT. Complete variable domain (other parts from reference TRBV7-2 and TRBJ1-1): GAGVSQSPSNKVTEKGKDVELRCDPISGHTALYWYRQSLGQGLEFLIYFQGNSAPDKSGLPSDRFSAERTGGSVSTLTIQRTQQEDSAVYLCASSYLNTEAFFGQGTRLTVV.

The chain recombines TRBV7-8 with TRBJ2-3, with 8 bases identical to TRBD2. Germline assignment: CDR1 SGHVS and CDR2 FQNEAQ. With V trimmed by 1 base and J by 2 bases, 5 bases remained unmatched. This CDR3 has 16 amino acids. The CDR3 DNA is TGTGCCAGCAGCTTAGTAGGCGGGGGGATCACAGATACGCAGTATTTT. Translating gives CASSLVGGGITDTQYF.

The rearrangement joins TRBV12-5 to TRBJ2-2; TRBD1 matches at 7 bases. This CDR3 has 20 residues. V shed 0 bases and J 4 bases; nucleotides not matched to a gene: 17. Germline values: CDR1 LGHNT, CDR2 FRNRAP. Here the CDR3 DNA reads TGTGCTAGTGGTTTGGTACATAGTTTTACAGGGACAGATTTCACCGGGGAGCTGTTTTTT. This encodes CASGLVHSFTGTDFTGELFF.

The CDR3 coding sequence is TGTGCCAGCAGCCCGGGGACGTCGGGGGGCACAGATACGCAGTATTTT. Translation: CASSPGTSGGTDTQYF. The rearrangement uses TRBV13 and TRBJ2-3; tentative D call: TRBD2 (6 bases). The V end lost 5 bases, the J end lost 1 base, and 16 bases lay between the germline ends. The CDR3 contains 16 residues. CDR1 and CDR2 from the germline V gene are PRHDT and FYEKMQ (reference sequence).

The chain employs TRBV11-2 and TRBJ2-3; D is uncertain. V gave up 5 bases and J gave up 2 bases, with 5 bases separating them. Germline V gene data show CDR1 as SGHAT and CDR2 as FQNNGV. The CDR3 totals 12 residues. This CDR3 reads CASSPITDTQYF. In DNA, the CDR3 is TGTGCCAGCAGCCCCATCACAGATACGCAGTATTTT.

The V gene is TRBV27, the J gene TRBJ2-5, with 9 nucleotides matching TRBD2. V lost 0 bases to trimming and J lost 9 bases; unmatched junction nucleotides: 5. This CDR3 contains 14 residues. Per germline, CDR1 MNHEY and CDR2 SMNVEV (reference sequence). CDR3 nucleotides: TGTGCCAGCAGTTTATCACTAGCGGGTTCGGCCCAGTACTTC. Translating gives CASSLSLAGSAQYF.